This TCR beta chain was recovered during a study of T-cell reconstitution after alpha-beta-depleted transplantation in children. General study results and limits: As was reported, about two months after transplant, alpha-beta T cells came from several hundred expanded graft clones. One year after transplant, T-cell counts and diversity came mostly from newly produced T cells. Surviving recipient T cells and thymic progenitors accounted for the high day-60 TCRbeta diversity observed in some patients.

Construction of the TCRbeta library involved unique molecular identifiers. TCRdb passed the PCR reads through MiXCR, listing each CDR3 protein once. The repertoire holds approximately 300,000 distinct CDR3 sequences, with 11% as singletons. There are many counts of this clonotype. The antigen is unknown. With 3 bases clipped from V and 1 base from J, the junction kept 3 bases outside the gene matches. Germline V gene lookup returns CDR1 SEHNR and CDR2 FQNEAQ (reference sequence). This CDR3 is 14 amino acids long. This chain connects TRBV7-9 to TRBJ2-7, with 7 bases fitting TRBD2. This specimen was peripheral blood, taken 180 days after TCRalphabeta/CD19-depleted stem cell transplant. The clonotype comes from a male patient aged 2 to 9 who had a stem cell transplant for chronic granulomatous disease, so the T cells may come from the graft donor. The CDR3 spells CASSFRGSSYEQYF. CDR3 nucleotide sequence: TGTGCCAGCAGCTTTCGCGGGAGTTCCTACGAGCAGTACTTC.